A selection of T cell receptor beta chains follows, all from one sample in a study of beta chain features in type 1 diabetes. TCRdb's table, derived via immunoSEQ multiplex PCR, lists solely in-frame clones and lacks some. The table lists 900,000 or so clones, about 17% of them singletons. Material: naive CD4+ T cells from blood. Receptors were obtained from a woman aged 18-35 years in good health. Each CDR3 is given without its conserved first and last residue. The D gene is left open where the match is weak.

>TRBV5-1|TRBJ2-1|-
ASSPLGRPYNEQF
>TRBV7-2|TRBJ2-1|-
ASSLWVTLALPGEQF
>TRBV5-4|TRBJ2-6|-
ASSGGGTRISGANVLT
>TRBV29-1|TRBJ2-1|-
SVEDGTSSYNEQF
>TRBV6-5|TRBJ2-1|TRBD2
ASGPIAGRVGEQF
>TRBV29-1|TRBJ1-1|-
SVSNGGGTEAF
>TRBV11-2|TRBJ2-1|TRBD2
ASSSASGSVVYNEQF
>TRBV6-5|TRBJ2-7|-
ASSESVLYEQY
>TRBV6-5|TRBJ1-2|-
ASSYSGMNYGYT
>TRBV7-2|TRBJ2-4|-
ASSLAGVQGKNIQY
>TRBV7-2|TRBJ2-1|-
ASSAPPFGNEQF
>TRBV6-5|TRBJ1-3|-
ASSYSPESGNTIY
>TRBV6-5|TRBJ1-2|-
ASGRTGAGDYGYT
>TRBV6-6|TRBJ1-2|-
ASTIRSVDGYT
>TRBV7-2|TRBJ1-2|-
ASSFQGFNGYT
>TRBV19|TRBJ2-5|-
ASSTTSGTRQETQY
>TRBV10-3|TRBJ2-1|TRBD1
ATEGGNVDNEQF
>TRBV5-1|TRBJ2-1|-
ASSLLKGGPYEQF
>TRBV5-6|TRBJ2-3|TRBD2
ASSLALLAKSTDTQY
>TRBV28|TRBJ2-7|TRBD1
ASSSTGGGYEQY
>TRBV4-3|TRBJ2-3|TRBD1
ASSRDRGRGTDTQY
>TRBV5-4|TRBJ1-2|TRBD1
ASSRDSNYGYT
>TRBV4-2|TRBJ2-1|TRBD2
ASSLRTSGEGSNEQF
>TRBV11-2|TRBJ2-1|-
ASSQDQGKRAF
>TRBV9|TRBJ2-1|-
ASSEDYPYNEQF
>TRBV20-1|TRBJ2-7|TRBD1
SAKGAGQY
>TRBV28|TRBJ2-2|TRBD2
ASSLLAGAGELF
>TRBV5-1|TRBJ1-5|-
ASSLGSNQPQH
>TRBV2|TRBJ1-1|TRBD1
ASSSGQGSGAF
>TRBV7-9|TRBJ1-5|-
ASSSGGMRQPQH
>TRBV25-1|TRBJ2-3|TRBD1
ASSAPPGQGSDTQY
>TRBV29-1|TRBJ2-3|-
SASRDLRTDTQY
>TRBV28|TRBJ2-5|-
ASSPARGLQETQY
>TRBV7-9|TRBJ1-2|TRBD1
ASSPQGFNYGYT
>TRBV5-1|TRBJ2-2|-
ASSLSSYYSTGELF
>TRBV5-4|TRBJ2-5|TRBD1
ASSWDGTGGETQY
>TRBV18|TRBJ2-1|-
ASSPRDLYNEQF
>TRBV7-2|TRBJ2-3|-
ASSLVGGPRITSTDTQY
>TRBV27|TRBJ2-6|-
ASSIEAWGTGANVLT
>TRBV13|TRBJ2-1|TRBD2
ASSLVFPSSGRGVRGDEQF
>TRBV4-3|TRBJ1-5|-
ASSQDTGRNQPQH
>TRBV9|TRBJ1-4|-
ASSVGLQGWATNEKLF